This TCR beta chain was observed in a study of blood T cells in healthy people across ages. Study-wide points: Reliance upon unsorted PBMCs precluded definitive naive versus antigen-experienced comparison. Both higher diversity and more naive CD4+ cells marked long-lived donors when set against aged donors.

Then a second PCR, running roughly 7 to 12 cycles, was carried out with a sample-barcoded 5' primer and a J-beta primer mix. TCRdb re-analysed the 5' RACE reads in MiXCR, keeping a single row per CDR3 protein. The sample yields roughly 930,000 distinct CDR3 sequences, under 50% seen once. About this clonotype: The antigen is undetermined.

From germline, CDR1 is MDHEN and CDR2 SYDVKM. The CDR3 runs to 15 residues. J was trimmed by 2 bases and V by 6 bases; bases with no gene match: 7. The sample comprised blood. V gene TRBV28 combines with J gene TRBJ1-2, with 9 bases that match TRBD1. This sequence was found in a man aged 25 to 40 in good health. Here the CDR3 DNA reads TGTGCCAGCAGAGAGACCGGGACAGGGAACTATGGCTACACCTTC. Its protein product is CASRETGTGNYGYTF.